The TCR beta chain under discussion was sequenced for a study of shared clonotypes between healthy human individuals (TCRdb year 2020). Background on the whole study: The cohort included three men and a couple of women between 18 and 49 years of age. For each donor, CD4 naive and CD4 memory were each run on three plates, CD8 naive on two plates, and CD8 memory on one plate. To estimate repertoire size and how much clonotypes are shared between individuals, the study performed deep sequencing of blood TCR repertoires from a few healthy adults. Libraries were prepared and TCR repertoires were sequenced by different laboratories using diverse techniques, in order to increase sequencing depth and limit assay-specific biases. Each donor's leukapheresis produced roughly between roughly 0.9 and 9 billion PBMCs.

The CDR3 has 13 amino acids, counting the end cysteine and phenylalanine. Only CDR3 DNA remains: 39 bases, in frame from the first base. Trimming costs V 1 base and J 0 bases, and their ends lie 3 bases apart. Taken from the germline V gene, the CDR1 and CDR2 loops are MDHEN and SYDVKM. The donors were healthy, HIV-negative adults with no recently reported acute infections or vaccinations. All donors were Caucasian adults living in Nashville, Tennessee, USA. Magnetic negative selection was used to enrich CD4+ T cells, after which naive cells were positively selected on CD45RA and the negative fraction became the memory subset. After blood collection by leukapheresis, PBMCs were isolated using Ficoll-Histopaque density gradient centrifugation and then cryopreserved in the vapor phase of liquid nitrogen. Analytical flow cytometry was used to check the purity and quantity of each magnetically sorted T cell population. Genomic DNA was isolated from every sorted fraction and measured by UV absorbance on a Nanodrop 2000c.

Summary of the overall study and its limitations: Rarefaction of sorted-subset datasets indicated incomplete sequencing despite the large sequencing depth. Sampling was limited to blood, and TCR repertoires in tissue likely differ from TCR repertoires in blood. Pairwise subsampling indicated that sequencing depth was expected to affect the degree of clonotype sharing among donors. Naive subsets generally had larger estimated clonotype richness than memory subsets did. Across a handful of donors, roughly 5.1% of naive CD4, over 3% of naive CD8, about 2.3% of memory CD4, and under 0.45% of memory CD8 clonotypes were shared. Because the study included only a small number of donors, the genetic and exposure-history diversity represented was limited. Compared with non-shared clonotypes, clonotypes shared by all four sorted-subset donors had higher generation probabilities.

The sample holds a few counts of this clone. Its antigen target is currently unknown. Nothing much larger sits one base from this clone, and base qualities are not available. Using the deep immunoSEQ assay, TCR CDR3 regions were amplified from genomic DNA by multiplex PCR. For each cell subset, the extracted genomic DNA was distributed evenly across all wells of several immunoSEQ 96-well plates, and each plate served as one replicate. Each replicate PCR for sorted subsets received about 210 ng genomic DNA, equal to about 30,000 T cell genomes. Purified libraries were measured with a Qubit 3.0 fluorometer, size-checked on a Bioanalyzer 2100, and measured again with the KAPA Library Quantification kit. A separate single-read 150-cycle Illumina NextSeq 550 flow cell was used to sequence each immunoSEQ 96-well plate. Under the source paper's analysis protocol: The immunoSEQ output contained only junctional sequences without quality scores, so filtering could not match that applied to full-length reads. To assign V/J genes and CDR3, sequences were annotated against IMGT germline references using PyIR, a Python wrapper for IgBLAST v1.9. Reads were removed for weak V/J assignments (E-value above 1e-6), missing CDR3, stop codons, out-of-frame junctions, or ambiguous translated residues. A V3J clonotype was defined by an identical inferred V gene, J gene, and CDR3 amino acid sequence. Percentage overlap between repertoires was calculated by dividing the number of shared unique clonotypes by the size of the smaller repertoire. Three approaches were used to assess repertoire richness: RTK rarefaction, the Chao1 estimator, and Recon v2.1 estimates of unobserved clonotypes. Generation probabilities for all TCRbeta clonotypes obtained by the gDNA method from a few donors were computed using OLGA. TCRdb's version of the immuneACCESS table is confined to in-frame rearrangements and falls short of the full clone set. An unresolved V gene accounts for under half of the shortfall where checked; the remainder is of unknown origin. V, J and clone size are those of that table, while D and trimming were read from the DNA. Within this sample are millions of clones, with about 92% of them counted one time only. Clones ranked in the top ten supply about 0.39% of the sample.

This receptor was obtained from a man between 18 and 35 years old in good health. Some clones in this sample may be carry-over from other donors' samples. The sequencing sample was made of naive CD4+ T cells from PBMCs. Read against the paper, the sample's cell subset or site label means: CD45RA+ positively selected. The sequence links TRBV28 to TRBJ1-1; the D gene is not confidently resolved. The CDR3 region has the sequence CASSLSVNTEAFF. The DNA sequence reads TGTGCCAGCAGTTTATCGGTGAACACTGAAGCTTTCTTT. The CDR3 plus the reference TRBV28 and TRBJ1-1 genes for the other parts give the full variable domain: DVKVTQSSRYLVKRTGEKVFLECVQDMDHENMFWYRQDPGLGLRLIYFSYDVKMKEKGDIPEGYSVSREKKERFSLILESASTNQTSMYLCASSLSVNTEAFFGQGTRLTVV.